This TCR beta chain was identified in a study of blood T cell repertoires in COVID-19. Study-level information: The origin of the acute and convalescent COVID-19 samples was the United States, Italy and Spain. PBMCs, B-cell-depleted T cells, or T cells provided the cDNA or gDNA that made up the material.

Clones were read by immunoSEQ multiplex PCR, and TCRdb kept only the in-frame ones, dropping some. The table has some 250,000 clones, more than 75% seen once; the top ten hold around 12%. Germline trimming cut 4 bases from V and 0 bases from J; bases unmatched to any gene: 4. The V gene's germline CDR1 is SGHRS and CDR2 YFSETQ. This CDR3 has 14 amino acids. The J gene is TRBJ2-7, the V gene TRBV5-1; 7 nucleotides agree with TRBD1. The clonotype originates from a woman aged 55-69 years with active or convalescent COVID-19. Sequences were obtained from peripheral blood. CDR3: CASSRQGSSYEQYF. In nucleotides, the CDR3 is TGCGCCAGCAGCCGACAGGGAAGCTCCTACGAGCAGTACTTC.